This T cell receptor (beta chain) was sequenced for a study of tumor-infiltrating lymphocytes in primary liver carcinoma. This CDR3 is 15 amino acids long. J gave up 2 bases and V 8 bases, and 10 bases lay outside the gene matches. Germline V gene lookup returns CDR1 MNHEY and CDR2 SVGEGT. Researchers drew blood RNA from unsorted whole blood and extracted germline DNA as well. There were only treatment-naive patients, all with chronic HBV infection. cDNA specific to TCR beta was made from around 530 ng of total RNA, with a constant-region primer employed for priming. ARM-PCR, slightly modified, supplied the TCR beta libraries through three nested multiplex PCR rounds. Running around 9 cycles apiece, the first two PCR rounds relied on TRBV1-TRBV30 forward primers together with a C-beta reverse primer. TCRdb recomputed calls from the multiplex PCR reads with MiXCR, one row per CDR3 protein. The sample records 300,000 to 350,000 distinct CDR3 sequences, 65% being singletons.

Whole-study findings and limits: Tumor-adjacent and tumor-blood pairs shared a smaller degree of overlap than tumor region pairs. Tumors had a top-250-clone fraction that was significantly higher than blood (p = 0.039).

Comment on this clonotype: Its antigen is currently unknown. A much larger clone differs by one base, so this may be a read error.

Material: peripheral blood. The clonotype was recovered from a man in his forties with primary liver carcinoma and hepatitis B virus infection. The rearrangement uses TRBV6-2 or TRBV6-3 and TRBJ2-7; TRBD2 aligns across 9 bases. CDR3 coding DNA: TGTGCCAGCGGCAGTAGCGGGAGCAGAACCTACGAGCAGTACTTC. Amino acid sequence: CASGSSGSRTYEQYF.